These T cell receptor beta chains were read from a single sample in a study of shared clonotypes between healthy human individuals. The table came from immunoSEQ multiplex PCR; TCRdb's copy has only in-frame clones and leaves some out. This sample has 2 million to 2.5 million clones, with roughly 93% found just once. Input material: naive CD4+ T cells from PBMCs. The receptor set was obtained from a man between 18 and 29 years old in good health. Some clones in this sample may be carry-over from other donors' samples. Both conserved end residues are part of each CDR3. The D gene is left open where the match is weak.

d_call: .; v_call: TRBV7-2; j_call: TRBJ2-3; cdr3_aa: CASSSSLDTQYF; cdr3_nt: TGTGCCAGCAGCTCTAGCTTGGATACGCAGTATTTT
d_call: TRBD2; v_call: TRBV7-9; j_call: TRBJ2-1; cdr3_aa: CASSFSGGRLDEQFF; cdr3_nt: TGTGCCAGCAGCTTTTCGGGCGGGAGGTTGGATGAGCAGTTCTTC
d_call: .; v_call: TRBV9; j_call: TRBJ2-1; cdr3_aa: CASSVGIVSSYNEQFF; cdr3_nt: TGTGCCAGCAGCGTAGGGATAGTTTCCTCCTACAATGAGCAGTTCTTC
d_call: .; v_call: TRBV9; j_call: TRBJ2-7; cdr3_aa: CASGKGGLGVSSYEQYF; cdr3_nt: TGTGCCAGCGGAAAGGGGGGTCTAGGGGTAAGCTCCTACGAGCAGTACTTC
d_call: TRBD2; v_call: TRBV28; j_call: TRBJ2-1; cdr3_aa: CASSFPGLAGEQFF; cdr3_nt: TGTGCCAGCAGTTTTCCGGGACTAGCGGGAGAGCAGTTCTTC
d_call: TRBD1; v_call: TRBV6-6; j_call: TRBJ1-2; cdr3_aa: CASSTPNRGGESTF; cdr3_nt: TGTGCCAGCAGTACCCCGAACAGGGGCGGAGAATCCACCTTC
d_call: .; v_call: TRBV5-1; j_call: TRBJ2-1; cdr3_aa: CASSTQAASSYNEQFF; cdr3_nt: TGCGCCAGCAGCACACAAGCGGCTAGCTCCTACAATGAGCAGTTCTTC
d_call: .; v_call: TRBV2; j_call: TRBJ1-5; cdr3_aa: CASTGQGIGQPQHF; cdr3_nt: TGTGCCAGCACGGGGCAGGGGATCGGTCAGCCCCAGCATTTT
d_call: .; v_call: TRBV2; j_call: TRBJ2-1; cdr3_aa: CASKGLSDEQFF; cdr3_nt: TGTGCCAGCAAAGGACTTTCCGATGAGCAGTTCTTC
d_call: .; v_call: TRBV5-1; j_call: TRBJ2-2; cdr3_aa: CASSLLTGNTGELFF; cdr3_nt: TGCGCCAGCAGCTTGTTAACAGGGAACACCGGGGAGCTGTTTTTT
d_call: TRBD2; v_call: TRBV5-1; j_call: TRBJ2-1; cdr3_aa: CASSLAPRGDPGYNEQFF; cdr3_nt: TGCGCCAGCAGCTTGGCGCCCCGGGGGGACCCCGGCTACAATGAGCAGTTCTTC
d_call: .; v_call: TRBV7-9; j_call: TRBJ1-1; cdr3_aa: CASSLALYESGQTEAFF; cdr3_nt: TGTGCCAGCAGCTTAGCGCTGTATGAATCGGGGCAGACTGAAGCTTTCTTT
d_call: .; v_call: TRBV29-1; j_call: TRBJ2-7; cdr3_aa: CSVESSSSYEQYF; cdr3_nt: TGCAGCGTTGAATCCTCCAGTTCCTACGAGCAGTACTTC
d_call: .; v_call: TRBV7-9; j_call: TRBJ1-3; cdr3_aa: CASSPSLGGGNTIYF; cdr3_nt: TGTGCCAGCAGCCCGTCATTGGGGGGTGGAAACACCATATATTTT
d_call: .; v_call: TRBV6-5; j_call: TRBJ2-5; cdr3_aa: CASSLQETQYF; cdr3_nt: TGTGCCAGCAGTCTGCAAGAGACCCAGTACTTC
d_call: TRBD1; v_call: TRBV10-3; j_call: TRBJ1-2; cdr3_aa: CAISESRPPGGVSYGYTF; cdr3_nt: TGTGCCATCAGTGAGTCCCGACCCCCAGGGGGGGTGAGCTATGGCTACACCTTC